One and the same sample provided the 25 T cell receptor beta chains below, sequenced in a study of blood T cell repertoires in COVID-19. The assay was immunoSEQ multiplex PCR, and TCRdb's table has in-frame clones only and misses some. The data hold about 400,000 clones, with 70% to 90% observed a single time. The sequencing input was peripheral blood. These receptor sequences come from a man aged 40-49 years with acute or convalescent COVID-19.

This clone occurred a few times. In DNA form, the CDR3 reads TGTGCCAGCCCGAGGGGGTCAGCGACAGGGGACACCGGGGAGCTGTTTTTT. It encodes CASPRGSATGDTGELFF. J is TRBJ2-2 and V is TRBV2; 8 positions agree with TRBD1. The CDR3 totals 17 residues. Unmatched junction bases numbered 14, after V lost 8 bases and J lost 3 bases. Germline lookup yields CDR1 SNHLY and CDR2 FYNNEI.

CDR3 in amino acids: CASSEAHTSGFGYTF. CDR3 bases: TGTGCCAGCAGTGAAGCGCATACATCGGGGTTTGGCTACACCTTC. The rearrangement uses TRBV6-1 and TRBJ1-2; D gene uncertain. The CDR3 length is 15 residues. Per the germline V gene, CDR1 is MNHNS and CDR2 is SASEGT. Trimming cost V 0 bases and J 7 bases, with 15 bases left between them.

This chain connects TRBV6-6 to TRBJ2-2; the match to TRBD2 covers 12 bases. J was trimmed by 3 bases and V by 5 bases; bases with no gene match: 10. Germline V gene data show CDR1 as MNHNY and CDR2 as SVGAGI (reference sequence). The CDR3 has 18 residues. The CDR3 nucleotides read TGTGCCAGCAGTCCGGGACTAGCGGGCCTTTTGGACACCGGGGAGCTGTTTTTT. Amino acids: CASSPGLAGLLDTGELFF.

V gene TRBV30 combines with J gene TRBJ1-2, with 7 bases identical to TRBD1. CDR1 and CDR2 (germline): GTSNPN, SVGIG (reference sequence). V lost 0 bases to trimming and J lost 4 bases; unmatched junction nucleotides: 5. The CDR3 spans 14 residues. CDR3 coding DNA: TGTGCCTGGAGTGTCCAGGGGGGAGCCTATGGCTACACCTTC. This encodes CAWSVQGGAYGYTF.

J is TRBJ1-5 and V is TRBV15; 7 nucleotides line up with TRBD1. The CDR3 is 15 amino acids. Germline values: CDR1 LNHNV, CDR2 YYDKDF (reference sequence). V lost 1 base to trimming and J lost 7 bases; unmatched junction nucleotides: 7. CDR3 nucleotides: TGTGCCACCAGCAGAGCTCGACAGGGTGAGCAGCCCCAGCATTTT. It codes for CATSRARQGEQPQHF.

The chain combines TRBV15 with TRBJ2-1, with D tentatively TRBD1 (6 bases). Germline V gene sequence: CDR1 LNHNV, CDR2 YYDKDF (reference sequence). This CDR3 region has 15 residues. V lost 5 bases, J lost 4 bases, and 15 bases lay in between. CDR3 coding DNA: TGTGCCACCAGCGCGGTAACACAGGGTTACAATGAGCAGTTCTTC. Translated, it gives CATSAVTQGYNEQFF.

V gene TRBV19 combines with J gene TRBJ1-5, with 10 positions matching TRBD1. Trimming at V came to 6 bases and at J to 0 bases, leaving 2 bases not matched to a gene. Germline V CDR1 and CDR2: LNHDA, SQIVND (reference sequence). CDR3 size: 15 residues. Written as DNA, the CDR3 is TGTGCCAGTAGCCGGACAGGGGGTAGCAATCAGCCCCAGCATTTT. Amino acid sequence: CASSRTGGSNQPQHF.

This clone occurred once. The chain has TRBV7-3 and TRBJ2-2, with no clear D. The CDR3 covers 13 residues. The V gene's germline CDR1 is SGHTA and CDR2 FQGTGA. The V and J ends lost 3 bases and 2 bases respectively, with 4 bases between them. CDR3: CASSFINTGELFF. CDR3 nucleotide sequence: TGTGCCAGCAGCTTTATTAACACCGGGGAGCTGTTTTTT.

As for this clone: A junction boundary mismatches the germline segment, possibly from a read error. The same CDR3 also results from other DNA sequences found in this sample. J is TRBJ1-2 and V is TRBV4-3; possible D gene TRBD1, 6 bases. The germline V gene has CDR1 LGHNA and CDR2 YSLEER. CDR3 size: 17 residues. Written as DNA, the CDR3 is TGCGCCACCAGCCAAACAAACAACAGGGACGGGGGGGGTGGCTACACCTTC. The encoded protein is CATSQTNNRDGGGGYTF.

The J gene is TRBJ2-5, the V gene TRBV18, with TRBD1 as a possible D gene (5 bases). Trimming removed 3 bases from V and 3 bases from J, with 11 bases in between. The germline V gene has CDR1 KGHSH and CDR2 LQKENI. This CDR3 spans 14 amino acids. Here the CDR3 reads CASSPVQGEETQYF. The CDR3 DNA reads TGTGCCAGCTCACCCGTACAAGGGGAAGAGACCCAGTACTTC. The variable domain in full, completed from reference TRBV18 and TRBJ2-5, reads NAGVMQNPRHLVRRRGQEARLRCSPMKGHSHVYWYRQLPEEGLKFMVYLQKENIIDESGMPKERFSAEFPKEGPSILRIQQVVRGDSAAYFCASSPVQGEETQYFGPGTRLLVL.

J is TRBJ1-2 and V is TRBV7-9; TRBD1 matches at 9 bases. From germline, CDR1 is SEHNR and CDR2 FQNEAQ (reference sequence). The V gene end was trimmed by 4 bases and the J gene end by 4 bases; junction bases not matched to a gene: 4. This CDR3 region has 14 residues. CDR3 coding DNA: TGTGCCAGCAGCTCTGGGACAGGGAGCTATGGCTACACCTTC. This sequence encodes CASSSGTGSYGYTF.

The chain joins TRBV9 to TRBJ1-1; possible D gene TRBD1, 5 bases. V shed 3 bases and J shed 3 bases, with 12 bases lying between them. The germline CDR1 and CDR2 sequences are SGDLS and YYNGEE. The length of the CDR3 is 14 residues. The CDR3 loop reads CASSAGQGYTEAFF. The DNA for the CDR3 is TGTGCCAGCAGCGCGGGCCAGGGATACACTGAAGCTTTCTTT. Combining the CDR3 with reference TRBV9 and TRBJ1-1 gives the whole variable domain DSGVTQTPKHLITATGQRVTLRCSPRSGDLSVYWYQQSLDQGLQFLIQYYNGEERAKGNILERFSAQQFPDLHSELNLSSLELGDSALYFCASSAGQGYTEAFFGQGTRLTVV.

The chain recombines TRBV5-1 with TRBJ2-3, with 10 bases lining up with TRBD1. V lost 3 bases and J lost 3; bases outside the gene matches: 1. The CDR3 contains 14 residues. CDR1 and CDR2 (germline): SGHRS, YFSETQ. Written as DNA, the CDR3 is TGCGCCAGCAGCTGGGACAGGGGAACAGATACGCAGTATTTT. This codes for CASSWDRGTDTQYF.

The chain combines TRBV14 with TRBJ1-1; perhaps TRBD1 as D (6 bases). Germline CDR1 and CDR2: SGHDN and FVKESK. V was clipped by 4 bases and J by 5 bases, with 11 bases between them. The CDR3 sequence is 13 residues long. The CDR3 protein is CASSLTGRTEAFF. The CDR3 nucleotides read TGTGCCAGCAGCCTAACAGGGCGTACTGAAGCTTTCTTT.

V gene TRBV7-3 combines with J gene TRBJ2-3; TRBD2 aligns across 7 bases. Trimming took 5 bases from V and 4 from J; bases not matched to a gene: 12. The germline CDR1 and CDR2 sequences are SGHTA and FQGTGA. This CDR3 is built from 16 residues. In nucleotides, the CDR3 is TGTGCCAGCAGCACCGGGGTTGGCGGGAGAGCAGATACGCAGTATTTT. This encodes CASSTGVGGRADTQYF.

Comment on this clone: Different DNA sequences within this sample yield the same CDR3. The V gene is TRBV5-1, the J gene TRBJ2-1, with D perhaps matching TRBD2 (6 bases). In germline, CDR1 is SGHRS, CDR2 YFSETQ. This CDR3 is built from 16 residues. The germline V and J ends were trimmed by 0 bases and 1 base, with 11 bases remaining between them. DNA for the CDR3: TGCGCCAGCAGCTTGGCCGGGAGCAGTTCCTACAATGAGCAGTTCTTC. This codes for CASSLAGSSSYNEQFF.

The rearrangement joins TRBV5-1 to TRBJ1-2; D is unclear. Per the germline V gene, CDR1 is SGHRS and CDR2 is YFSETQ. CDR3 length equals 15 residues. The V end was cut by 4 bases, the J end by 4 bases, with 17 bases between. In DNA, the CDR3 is TGCGCCAGCAGCCTAAACCCCGAGAGTTCCTATGGCTACACCTTC. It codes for CASSLNPESSYGYTF.

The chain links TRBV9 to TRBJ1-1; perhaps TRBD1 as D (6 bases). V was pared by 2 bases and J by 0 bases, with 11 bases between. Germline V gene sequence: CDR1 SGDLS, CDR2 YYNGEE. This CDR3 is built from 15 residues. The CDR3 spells CASSVRTDMNTEAFF. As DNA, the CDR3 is TGTGCCAGCAGCGTCCGGACAGACATGAACACTGAAGCTTTCTTT.

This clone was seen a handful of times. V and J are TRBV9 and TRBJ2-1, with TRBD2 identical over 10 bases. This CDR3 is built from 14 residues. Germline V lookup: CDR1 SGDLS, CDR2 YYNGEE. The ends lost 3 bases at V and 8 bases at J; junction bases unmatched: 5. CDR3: CASSGGTSVHEQFF. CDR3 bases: TGTGCCAGCAGCGGAGGGACTAGCGTGCATGAGCAGTTCTTC.

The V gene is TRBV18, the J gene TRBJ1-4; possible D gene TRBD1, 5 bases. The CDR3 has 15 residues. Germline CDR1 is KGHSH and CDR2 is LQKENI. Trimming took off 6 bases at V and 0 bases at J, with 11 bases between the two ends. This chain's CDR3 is CASSSGTATNEKLFF. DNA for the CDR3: TGTGCCAGCTCGAGCGGGACGGCAACTAATGAAAAACTGTTTTTT.

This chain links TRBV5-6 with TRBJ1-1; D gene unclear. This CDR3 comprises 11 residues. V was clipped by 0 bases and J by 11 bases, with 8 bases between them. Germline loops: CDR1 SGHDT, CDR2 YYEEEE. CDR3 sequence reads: CASSLAEVAFF. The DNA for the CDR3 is TGTGCCAGCAGCTTGGCCGAGGTTGCTTTCTTT.

The CDR3 reads CASSKRQGKGNGTEAFF. The CDR3 DNA follows: TGTGCCAGCAGCAAGCGACAGGGGAAGGGAAATGGTACTGAAGCTTTCTTT. The rearrangement joins TRBV7-2 to TRBJ1-1, with 8 positions matching TRBD1. The CDR3 consists of 17 residues. In germline, CDR1 is SGHTA, CDR2 FQGNSA. After removal of 5 bases from V and 5 bases from J, the junction contained 16 bases not matched to a gene.

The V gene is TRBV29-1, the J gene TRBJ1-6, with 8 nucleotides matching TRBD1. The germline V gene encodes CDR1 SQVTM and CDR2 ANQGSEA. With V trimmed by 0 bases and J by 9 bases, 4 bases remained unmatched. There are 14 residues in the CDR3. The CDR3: CSVEETGEGSPLHF. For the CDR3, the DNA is TGCAGCGTTGAAGAGACAGGGGAGGGTTCACCCCTCCACTTT. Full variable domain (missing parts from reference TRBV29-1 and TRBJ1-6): SAVISQKPSRDICQRGTSLTIQCQVDSQVTMMFWYRQQPGQSLTLIATANQGSEATYESGFVIDKFPISRPNLTFSTLTVSNMSPEDSSIYLCSVEETGEGSPLHFGNGTRLTVT.

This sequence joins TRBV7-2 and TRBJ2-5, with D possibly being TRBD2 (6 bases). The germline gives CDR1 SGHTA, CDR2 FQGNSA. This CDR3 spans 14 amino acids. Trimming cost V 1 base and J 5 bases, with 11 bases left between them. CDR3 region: CASSLERRAETQYF. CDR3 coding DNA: TGTGCCAGCAGCTTAGAACGGAGGGCCGAGACCCAGTACTTC.

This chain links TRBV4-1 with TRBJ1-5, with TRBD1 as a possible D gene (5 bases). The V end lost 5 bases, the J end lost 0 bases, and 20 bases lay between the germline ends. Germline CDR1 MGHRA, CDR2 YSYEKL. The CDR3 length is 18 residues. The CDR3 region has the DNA TGCGCCAGCAGCGCGGGACGCCTCCGGGGATATAGCAATCAGCCCCAGCATTTT. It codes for CASSAGRLRGYSNQPQHF.